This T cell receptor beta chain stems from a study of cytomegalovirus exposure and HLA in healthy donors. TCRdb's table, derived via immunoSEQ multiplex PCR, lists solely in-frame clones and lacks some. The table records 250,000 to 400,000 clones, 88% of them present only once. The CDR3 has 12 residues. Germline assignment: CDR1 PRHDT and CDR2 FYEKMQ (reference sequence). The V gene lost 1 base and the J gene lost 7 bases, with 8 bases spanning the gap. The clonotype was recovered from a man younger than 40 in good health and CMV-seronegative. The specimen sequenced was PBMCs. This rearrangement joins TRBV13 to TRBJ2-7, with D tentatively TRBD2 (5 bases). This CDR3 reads CASSLARGEQYF. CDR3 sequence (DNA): TGTGCCAGCAGCTTAGCTCGGGGAGAGCAGTACTTC. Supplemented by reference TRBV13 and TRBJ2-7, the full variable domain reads AAGVIQSPRHLIKEKRETATLKCYPIPRHDTVYWYQQGPGQDPQFLISFYEKMQSDKGSIPDRFSAQQFSDYHSELNMSSLELGDSALYFCASSLARGEQYFGPGTRLTVT.